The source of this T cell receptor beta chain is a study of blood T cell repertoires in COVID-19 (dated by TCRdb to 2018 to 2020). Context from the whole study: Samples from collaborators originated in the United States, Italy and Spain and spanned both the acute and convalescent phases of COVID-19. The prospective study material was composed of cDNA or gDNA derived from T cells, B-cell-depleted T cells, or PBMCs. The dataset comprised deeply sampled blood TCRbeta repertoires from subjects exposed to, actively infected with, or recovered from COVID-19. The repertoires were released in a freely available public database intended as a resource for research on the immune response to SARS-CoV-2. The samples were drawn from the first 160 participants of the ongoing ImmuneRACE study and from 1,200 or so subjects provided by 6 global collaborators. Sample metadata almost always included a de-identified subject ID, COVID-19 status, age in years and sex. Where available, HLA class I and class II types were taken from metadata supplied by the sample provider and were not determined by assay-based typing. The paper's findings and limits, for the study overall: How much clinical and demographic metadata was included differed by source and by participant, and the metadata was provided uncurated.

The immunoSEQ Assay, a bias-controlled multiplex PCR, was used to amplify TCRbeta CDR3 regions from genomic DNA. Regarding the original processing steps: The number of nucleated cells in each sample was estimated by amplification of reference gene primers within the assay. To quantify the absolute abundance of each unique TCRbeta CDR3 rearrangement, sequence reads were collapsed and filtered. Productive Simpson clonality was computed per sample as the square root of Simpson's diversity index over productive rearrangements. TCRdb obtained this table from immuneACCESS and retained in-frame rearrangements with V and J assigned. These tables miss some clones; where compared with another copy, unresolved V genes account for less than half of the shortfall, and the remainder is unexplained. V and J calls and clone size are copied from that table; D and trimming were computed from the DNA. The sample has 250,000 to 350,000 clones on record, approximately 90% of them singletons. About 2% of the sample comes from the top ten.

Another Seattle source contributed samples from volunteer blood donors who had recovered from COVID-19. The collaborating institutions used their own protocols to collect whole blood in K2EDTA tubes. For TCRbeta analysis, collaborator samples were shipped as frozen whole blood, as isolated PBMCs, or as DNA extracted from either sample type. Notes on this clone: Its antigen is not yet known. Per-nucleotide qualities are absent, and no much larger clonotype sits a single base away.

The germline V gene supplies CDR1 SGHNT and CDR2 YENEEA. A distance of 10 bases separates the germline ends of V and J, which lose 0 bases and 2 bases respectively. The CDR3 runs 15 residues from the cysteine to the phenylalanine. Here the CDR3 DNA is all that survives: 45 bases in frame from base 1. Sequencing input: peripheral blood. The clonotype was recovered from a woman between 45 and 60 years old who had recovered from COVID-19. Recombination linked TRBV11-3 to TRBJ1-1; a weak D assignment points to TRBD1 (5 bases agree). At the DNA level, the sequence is TGTGCCAGCAGCTTAGATCGGGGGGTAAACACTGAAGCTTTCTTT. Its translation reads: CASSLDRGVNTEAFF.